The 26 T cell receptor beta chains below come from one sample, sequenced in a study of beta chain features in type 1 diabetes (dated by TCRdb to the late 2010s). Receptor amplification or capture employed the immunoSEQ multiplex PCR assay. The entire isolated RNA was reverse transcribed using the High Capacity cDNA Reverse Transcription Kit, and thus expressed TCRB transcripts were sequenced. What TCRdb holds here is the immuneACCESS table cut down to in-frame rearrangements. Part of the clones is not present; checked against another copy, under half of the missing clones reflect an unresolved V gene, and the others are unexplained. The sample yields 360,000 or so clones; around 19% were counted once. Clones ranked in the top ten supply 0.035% to 0.055% of the sample. The sample consisted of naive CD4+ T cells from blood. The sample's cell subset or site, from its label and the paper: true naive CD4+ T cells. The receptors here all came from a woman younger than 30 in good health.

The genes are TRBV30 and TRBJ2-3; 8 bases map to TRBD2. V lost 0 bases and J lost 1; bases outside the gene matches: 0. Germline lookup yields CDR1 GTSNPN and CDR2 SVGIG (reference sequence). This CDR3 has 14 amino acids. CDR3 sequence reads: CAWSVAGGTDTQYF. CDR3 in DNA: TGTGCCTGGAGTGTAGCGGGGGGCACAGATACGCAGTATTTT.

This clone was counted between two and nine times. The gene calls are TRBV18 and TRBJ2-1, with D possibly TRBD2 on 5 matching bases. Germline CDR1 KGHSH, CDR2 LQKENI. The germline V and J ends were trimmed by 3 bases and 4 bases, with 13 bases remaining between them. CDR3 size: 15 residues. The CDR3 reads CASSPRDGPYNEQFF. The DNA of the CDR3 is TGTGCCAGCTCACCCCGGGATGGTCCTTACAATGAGCAGTTCTTC.

This clone has only a few counts. The chain has TRBV7-2 and TRBJ2-1; 11 bases are shared with TRBD2. CDR3 size: 15 residues. The trim removed 5 bases at V and 9 bases at J, leaving 9 bases unmatched. Per the germline V gene, CDR1 is SGHTA and CDR2 is FQGNSA. CDR3 region: CASSPLAGGRSEQFF. For the CDR3, the DNA is TGTGCCAGCAGCCCGCTAGCGGGAGGACGTAGTGAGCAGTTCTTC.

In this sample, this clone turned up a few times. This chain links TRBV25-1 with TRBJ1-2; possibly TRBD1 for D (5 bases). The germline CDR1 and CDR2 sequences are MGHDK and SYGVNS. Trimming cost V 1 base and J 0 bases, with 12 bases left between them. The CDR3 is 16 residues long. The CDR3 spells CASSESGTGANYGYTF. The DNA of the CDR3 is TGTGCCAGCAGTGAATCCGGCACAGGTGCTAACTATGGCTACACCTTC.

Points on this clone: This sample includes further DNA sequences coding for the same CDR3. This chain links TRBV30 with TRBJ2-3, with D perhaps matching TRBD1 (5 bases). Trimming pared 2 bases from V and 3 bases from J, leaving 6 bases between. The CDR3 totals 12 residues. CDR1 and CDR2 (germline): GTSNPN, SVGIG (reference sequence). CDR3 coding DNA: TGTGCCTGGAGTCCAGGGACAGATACGCAGTATTTT. Translation gives CAWSPGTDTQYF.

This clone was found a few times. The chain joins TRBV6-1 to TRBJ2-1, with D possibly being TRBD1 (6 bases). The CDR3 extends over 10 amino acids. Looked up from germline, CDR1 is MNHNS and CDR2 is SASEGT. Trimming cost V 7 bases and J 15 bases, with 13 bases left between them. CDR3 DNA: TGTGCCAGCATGGAGCAGGGGCCGTTCTTC. Encoded protein: CASMEQGPFF.

A few counts support this clone. The chain carries TRBV4-1 and TRBJ1-2; 8 positions match TRBD1. Germline V CDR1 and CDR2: MGHRA, YSYEKL. V shed 0 bases and J 0 bases; nucleotides not matched to a gene: 15. There are 20 residues in the CDR3. Written as DNA, the CDR3 is TGCGCCAGCAGCCAAGATAGACGGGTGCAGGGGGCGAAATCTAACTATGGCTACACCTTC. This translates into CASSQDRRVQGAKSNYGYTF.

The rearrangement uses TRBV5-1 and TRBJ2-5, with TRBD1 matching over 8 bases. V gave up 0 bases and J gave up 5 bases; unmatched junction bases: 6. This CDR3 region has 15 residues. Per germline, CDR1 SGHRS and CDR2 YFSETQ. CDR3 in amino acids: CASSLDAGGEETQYF. CDR3 nucleotide sequence: TGCGCCAGCAGCTTGGATGCAGGGGGCGAGGAGACCCAGTACTTC.

The table lists this clone with a count of one. The chain recombines TRBV6-5 with TRBJ2-7, with 7 bases identical to TRBD1. Trimming took 6 bases from V and 3 from J; bases not matched to a gene: 5. Germline lookup yields CDR1 MNHEY and CDR2 SVGAGI. There are 13 residues in the CDR3. CDR3 sequence: CASSPGQNYEQYF. CDR3 nucleotide sequence: TGTGCCAGCAGCCCGGGACAGAACTACGAGCAGTACTTC.

The chain is built from TRBV6-1 and TRBJ2-3, with TRBD2 matching over 7 bases. This CDR3 comprises 14 residues. V shed 10 bases and J 0 bases; nucleotides not matched to a gene: 7. Germline assignment: CDR1 MNHNS and CDR2 SASEGT. CDR3 amino acids: CAIQTSPSTDTQYF. The DNA of the CDR3 is TGTGCCATTCAGACTAGCCCTAGCACAGATACGCAGTATTTT.

V is TRBV14 and J is TRBJ2-5, with 12 bases fitting TRBD1. Germline V CDR1 and CDR2: SGHDN, FVKESK. The CDR3 is 17 amino acids. J was trimmed by 0 bases and V by 1 base; bases with no gene match: 3. DNA of the CDR3: TGTGCCAGCAGCCAAGGTCGGGACAGGGGGCACCAAGAGACCCAGTACTTC. Its translation: CASSQGRDRGHQETQYF. The full variable domain, with the rest looked up from reference TRBV14 and TRBJ2-5, is EAGVTQFPSHSVIEKGQTVTLRCDPISGHDNLYWYRRVMGKEIKFLLHFVKESKQDESGMPNNRFLAERTGGTYSTLKVQPAELEDSGVYFCASSQGRDRGHQETQYFGPGTRLLVL.

This clone was found a few times. CDR3 amino acids: CAIASGEETQYF. For the CDR3, the DNA is TGTGCCATCGCTAGCGGGGAAGAGACCCAGTACTTC. The V call is TRBV10-3, the J call TRBJ2-5; 9 bases fit TRBD2. Per the germline V gene, CDR1 is ENHRY and CDR2 is SYGVKD. There are 12 residues in the CDR3. Trimming cost V 8 bases and J 3 bases; bases outside gene matches: 1.

Of note for this clone: A much larger clone sits a single nucleotide away, making a read error possible. The same CDR3 arises from other DNA sequences in this sample as well. This chain joins TRBV7-2 and TRBJ1-1, with TRBD1 as a possible D gene (5 bases). The CDR3 runs to 13 residues. Trimming stripped 2 bases from V and 2 bases from J, with 6 bases between. Looked up from germline, CDR1 is SGHTA and CDR2 is FQGNSA. The CDR3 protein is CASSLQGNTEAFF. The CDR3, as DNA: TGTGCCAGCAGCTTACAGGGAAACACTGAAGCTTTCTTT. Full variable domain (rest looked up from reference TRBV7-2 and TRBJ1-1): GAGVSQSPSNKVTEKGKDVELRCDPISGHTALYWYRQSLGQGLEFLIYFQGNSAPDKSGLPSDRFSAERTGGSVSTLTIQRTQQEDSAVYLCASSLQGNTEAFFGQGTRLTVV.

The chain uses TRBV29-1 and TRBJ1-2; D might be TRBD1 (5 bases). The CDR3 runs to 12 residues. CDR1 SQVTM and CDR2 ANQGSEA come from the germline V gene. The CDR3 region is CIISQGFYGYTF. As DNA, the CDR3 is TGCATCATCTCTCAGGGCTTCTATGGCTACACCTTC. Full variable domain (rest looked up from reference TRBV29-1 and TRBJ1-2): SAVISQKPSRDICQRGTSLTIQCQVDSQVTMMFWYRQQPGQSLTLIATANQGSEATYESGFVIDKFPISRPNLTFSTLTVSNMSPEDSSIYLCIISQGFYGYTFGSGTRLTVV.

The chain joins TRBV10-3 to TRBJ2-7, with 12 bases that match TRBD2. The germline CDR1 and CDR2 sequences are ENHRY and SYGVKD. The CDR3 runs to 12 residues. V lost 11 bases, J lost 3 bases, and 2 bases stayed unmatched. CDR3: CAAGLAGYEQYF. For the CDR3, the DNA is TGTGCCGCGGGACTAGCGGGCTACGAGCAGTACTTC.

V is TRBV30 and J is TRBJ1-6, with 7 bases fitting TRBD1. This CDR3 comprises 12 residues. Germline V lookup: CDR1 GTSNPN, CDR2 SVGIG (reference sequence). Unmatched junction bases numbered 0, after V lost 2 bases and J lost 8 bases. The DNA of the CDR3 is TGTGCCTGGAGTACAGGGGATTCACCCCTCCACTTT. Translated: CAWSTGDSPLHF.

This clone was observed a few times. This chain connects TRBV2 to TRBJ2-1; D possibly corresponds to TRBD2 (5 bases). The V end was cut by 5 bases, the J end by 0 bases, with 8 bases between. This CDR3 contains 14 residues. The V gene's germline CDR1 is SNHLY and CDR2 FYNNEI. The DNA of the CDR3 is TGTGCCAGCAGTCGACTAAGCTCCTACAATGAGCAGTTCTTC. The encoded protein is CASSRLSSYNEQFF.

This clone came up a few times. The chain uses TRBV19 and TRBJ2-1; 8 nucleotides match TRBD2. With 7 bases clipped from V and 7 bases from J, the junction kept 15 bases outside the gene matches. Germline CDR1 LNHDA, CDR2 SQIVND (reference sequence). This CDR3 comprises 16 residues. CDR3 DNA: TGTGCCAGTACCCCGGTCAGGAGCGGGAGTAATAATGAGCAGTTCTTC. Its translation is CASTPVRSGSNNEQFF.

The chain joins TRBV5-1 to TRBJ2-4; 9 nucleotides align to TRBD1. This CDR3 has 14 residues. V was clipped by 4 bases and J by 8 bases; unmatched bases: 7. Per the germline V gene, CDR1 is SGHRS and CDR2 is YFSETQ. The CDR3 spells CASSLQGARDIQYF. The CDR3 coding sequence is TGCGCCAGCAGCCTACAGGGGGCTAGGGACATTCAGTACTTC.

V gene TRBV18 combines with J gene TRBJ2-7, with D perhaps matching TRBD1 (5 bases). CDR3 length equals 13 residues. Per germline, CDR1 KGHSH and CDR2 LQKENI. Trimming removed 3 bases at V and 5 bases at J, with 11 bases between. The CDR3 region has the DNA TGTGCCAGCTCACCTGGACAAATCAACGAGCAGTACTTC. Its protein product is CASSPGQINEQYF.

This clone was picked up a small number of times. The V gene is TRBV5-1, the J gene TRBJ2-1, with 7 positions matching TRBD1. The V segment lost 2 bases and the J segment 15 bases; nucleotides outside the gene matches: 8. Germline-derived CDR1 and CDR2 are SGHRS and YFSETQ. CDR3 length equals 12 residues. Written as DNA, the CDR3 is TGCGCCAGCAGCTTAGAAGGACAGGTGATGTTCTTC. Translated, it gives CASSLEGQVMFF.

This chain joins TRBV19 and TRBJ2-7; 10 bases agree with TRBD1. J lost 10 bases, V lost 8 bases, and 8 bases had no gene match. The germline V gene encodes CDR1 LNHDA and CDR2 SQIVND (reference sequence). The CDR3 sequence is 12 residues long. The CDR3 sequence is CASSTGGAVQYF. The CDR3 DNA follows: TGTGCCAGTTCGACAGGGGGCGCCGTCCAGTACTTC.

For this clone: The same CDR3 arises from other DNA sequences in this sample as well. The chain couples TRBV18 to TRBJ2-7, with 9 bases lining up with TRBD1. Unmatched junction bases numbered 3, after V lost 3 bases and J lost 3 bases. Germline-derived CDR1 and CDR2 are KGHSH and LQKENI. The CDR3 is 14 residues long. CDR3: CASSPGQGSYEQYF. The CDR3 DNA is TGTGCCAGCTCACCGGGACAGGGAAGCTACGAGCAGTACTTC.

The J gene is TRBJ2-3, the V gene TRBV10-3, with a weak D call TRBD1 (5 bases). With 8 bases removed from V and 0 bases from J, the gap between germline ends came to 9 bases. The CDR3 extends over 13 amino acids. Looked up from germline, CDR1 is ENHRY and CDR2 is SYGVKD. DNA of the CDR3: TGTGCCATCGGACATGGTAGCACAGATACGCAGTATTTT. It encodes CAIGHGSTDTQYF.

The chain combines TRBV11-2 with TRBJ2-6, with no clear D. Trimming took 2 bases from V and 0 from J, leaving 5 bases between them. The CDR3 runs 15 residues. CDR1 SGHAT and CDR2 FQNNGV come from the germline V gene. The CDR3, as DNA: TGTGCCAGCAGCTTAATGGCCTCTGGGGCCAACGTCCTGACTTTC. It yields the protein CASSLMASGANVLTF.

This chain uses TRBV4-2 with TRBJ2-5; TRBD2 matches at 8 bases. The CDR3 runs 16 residues. Unmatched junction bases numbered 6, after V lost 1 base and J lost 2 bases. CDR1 and CDR2 (germline): LGHNA, YNFKEQ. The chain's CDR3 is CASSQGNGGGQETQYF. CDR3 bases: TGTGCCAGCAGCCAAGGGAACGGGGGGGGTCAAGAGACCCAGTACTTC.